This T cell receptor beta chain is drawn from a study of T cells in Graves' hyperthyroidism and ophthalmopathy. Points from the study as a whole: Most thyroid clonotypes expanded above 0.001 appeared in blood too. A 13 V-J model separated ophthalmopathy from stable hyperthyroidism.

Germline lookup yields CDR1 MDHEN and CDR2 SYDVKM. This CDR3 has 15 amino acids. Trimming removed 3 bases from V and 0 bases from J, with 10 bases in between. Ten or more counts support this clonotype. Its target is not known. Amplification of TCR beta CDR3 regions used RNA as the template. The HTBI primer set served for first-round RT-PCR of the TCR CDR3. MiXCR, applied by TCRdb to the multiplex PCR reads, yields one record per CDR3 protein. The repertoire holds 650,000 to 700,000 distinct CDR3 sequences, with roughly 17% as singletons. Diagnoses rested on clinical symptoms, serum thyroxine and TRAb, thyroid ultrasound and orbital computed tomography. Fresh peripheral blood, under 13 ml, yielded the PBMCs.

Specimen: blood. The sequence derives from a middle-aged man with Graves' hyperthyroidism. This chain joins TRBV28 and TRBJ2-3, with D perhaps TRBD1 (6 bases). The CDR3 DNA reads as TGTGCCAGCAGTTTCTCAGGGGCTAGCACAGATACGCAGTATTTT. Its protein is CASSFSGASTDTQYF.